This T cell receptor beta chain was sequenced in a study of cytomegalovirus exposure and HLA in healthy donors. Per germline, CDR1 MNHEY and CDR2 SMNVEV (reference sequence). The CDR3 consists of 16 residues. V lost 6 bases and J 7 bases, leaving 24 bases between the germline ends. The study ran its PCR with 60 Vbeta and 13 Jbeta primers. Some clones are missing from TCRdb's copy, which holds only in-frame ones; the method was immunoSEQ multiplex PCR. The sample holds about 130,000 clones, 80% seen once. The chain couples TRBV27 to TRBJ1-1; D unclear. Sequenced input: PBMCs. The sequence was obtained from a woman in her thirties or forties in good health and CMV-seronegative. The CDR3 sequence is CASRRAAETGIYEAFF. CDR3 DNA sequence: TGTGCCAGCAGGAGAGCGGCCGAGACGGGTATCTATGAAGCTTTCTTT.